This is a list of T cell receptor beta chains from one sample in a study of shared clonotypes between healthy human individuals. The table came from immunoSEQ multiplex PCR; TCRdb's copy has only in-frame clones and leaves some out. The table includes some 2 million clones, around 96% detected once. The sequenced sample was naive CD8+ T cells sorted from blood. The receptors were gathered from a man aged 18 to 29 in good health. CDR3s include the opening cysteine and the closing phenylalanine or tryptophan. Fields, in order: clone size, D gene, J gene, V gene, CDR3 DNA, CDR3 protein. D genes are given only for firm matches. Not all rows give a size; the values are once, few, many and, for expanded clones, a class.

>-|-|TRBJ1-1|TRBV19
TGTGCCAGCAAACCGGGGGACACTGAAGCTTTCTTT
CASKPGDTEAFF
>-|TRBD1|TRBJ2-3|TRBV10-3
TGTGCCATCAGTGAGTCGTGGACAGGGGAACAAGATACGCAGTATTTT
CAISESWTGEQDTQYF
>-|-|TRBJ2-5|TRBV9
TGTGCCAGCAGCCCCCAGGGGCTGGGTACGGGGGAGACCCAGTACTTC
CASSPQGLGTGETQYF
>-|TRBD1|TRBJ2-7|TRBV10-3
TGTGCCATCAGTGGAGGGGGACAGGGAGAGGACGAGCAGTACTTC
CAISGGGQGEDEQYF
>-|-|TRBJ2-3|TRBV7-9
TGTGCCAGCAGCTTAGCCCATAGCACAGATACGCAGTATTTT
CASSLAHSTDTQYF
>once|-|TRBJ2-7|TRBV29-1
TGCAGCGTTTCGGACAGACCCTACGAGCAGTACTTC
CSVSDRPYEQYF
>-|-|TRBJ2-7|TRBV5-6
TGTGCCAGCAGTTGGGACGGCACCTACGAGCAGTACTTC
CASSWDGTYEQYF
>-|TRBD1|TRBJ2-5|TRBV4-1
TGCGCCAGCAGCCTAGACAGGGAAGAGACCCAGTACTTC
CASSLDREETQYF
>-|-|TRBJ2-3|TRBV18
TGTGCCAGCTCACCAACCTTTGGGGATAGCACAGATACGCAGTATTTT
CASSPTFGDSTDTQYF
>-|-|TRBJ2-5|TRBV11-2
TGTGCCAGCAGCTTATTGTCGGACAGCTACCAAGAGACCCAGTACTTC
CASSLLSDSYQETQYF
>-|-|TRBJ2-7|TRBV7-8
TGTGCCAGCAGTTCCGCTGGGAGTTCAGCCGACTACGAGCAGTACTTC
CASSSAGSSADYEQYF
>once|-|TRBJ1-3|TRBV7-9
TGTGCCAGCAGCCCCCCGCGGACGATGGCTTACGGAAACACCATATATTTT
CASSPPRTMAYGNTIYF
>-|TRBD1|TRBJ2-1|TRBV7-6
TGTGCCAGCAGCTTAGCGGGGGGACAGGACGAGCAGTTCTTC
CASSLAGGQDEQFF
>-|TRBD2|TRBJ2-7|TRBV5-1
TGCGCCAGCAGCCCTCTAGCGGGGGTTAACTACGAGCAGTACTTC
CASSPLAGVNYEQYF
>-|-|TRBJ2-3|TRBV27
TGTGCCAGCCGACTTCTTAGTGCTAGCACAGATACGCAGTATTTT
CASRLLSASTDTQYF
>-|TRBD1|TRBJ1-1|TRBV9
TGTGCCAGCAGCGTAAATTCCGGGACAGGGAACACTGAAGCTTTCTTT
CASSVNSGTGNTEAFF
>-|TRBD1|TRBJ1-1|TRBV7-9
TGTGCCAGCAGCCCACTACCGGGACAGGGGAACACTGAAGCTTTCTTT
CASSPLPGQGNTEAFF
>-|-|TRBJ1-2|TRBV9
TGTGCCAGCAGCGTAGCAGGGGATTCAGCTTATGGCTACACCTTC
CASSVAGDSAYGYTF
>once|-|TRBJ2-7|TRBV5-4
TGTGCCAGCAGTTCCACTTCCGCGGGACCCTACTACGAGCAGTACTTC
CASSSTSAGPYYEQYF
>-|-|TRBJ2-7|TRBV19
TGTGCCAGTAGTATGTTTGCGGGGACTTACGAGCAGTACTTC
CASSMFAGTYEQYF
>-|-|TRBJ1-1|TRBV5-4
TGTGCCAGTTCAGGGCTTGACACTGAAGCTTTCTTT
CASSGLDTEAFF
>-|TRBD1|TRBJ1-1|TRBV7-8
TGTGCCAGCAGCTTAATAATAGGGGGCCCTGAAGCTTTCTTT
CASSLIIGGPEAFF
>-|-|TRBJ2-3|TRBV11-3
TGTGCCAGCAGCTTAGAGCGGGGTTGGACAGATACGCAGTATTTT
CASSLERGWTDTQYF
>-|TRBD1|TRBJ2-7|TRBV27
TGTGCCAGCAGTACGTCAGGGGGCGCGGGCGAGCAGTACTTC
CASSTSGGAGEQYF
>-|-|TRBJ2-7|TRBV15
TGTGCCACCAGCAGAGATTGGCAAGGGCAAGCGTCCTACGAGCAGTACTTC
CATSRDWQGQASYEQYF
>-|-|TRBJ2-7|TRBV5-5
TGTGCCAGCAGCTTGCCAGGGCGGGACGAGCAGTACTTC
CASSLPGRDEQYF
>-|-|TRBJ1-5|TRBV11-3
TGTGCCAGCAGCTTAGTTAGGGACCCGAGGGTCAATCAGCCCCAGCATTTT
CASSLVRDPRVNQPQHF
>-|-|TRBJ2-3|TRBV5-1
TGCGCCAGCAGCTTGGACTACTCATACAGCACAGATACGCAGTATTTT
CASSLDYSYSTDTQYF
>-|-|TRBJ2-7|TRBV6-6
TGTGCCAGCAGGGACTCTTACGAGCAGTACTTC
CASRDSYEQYF
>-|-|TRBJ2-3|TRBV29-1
TGCAGCGTTGGGGGATGGGGAGATGGCCCCCCCACAGATACGCAGTATTTT
CSVGGWGDGPPTDTQYF
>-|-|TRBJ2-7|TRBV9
TGTGCCAGCAGCGCGACAGGCTACGAGCAGTACTTC
CASSATGYEQYF
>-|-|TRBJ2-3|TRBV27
TGTGCCACCTCCGACGGGGGGCTGCTAGATACGCAGTATTTT
CATSDGGLLDTQYF
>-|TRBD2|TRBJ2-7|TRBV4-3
TGCGCCAGCAGCCAAGCCCGCGGGGGGTACGAGCAGTACTTC
CASSQARGGYEQYF